A single sample is the source of the 26 T cell receptor beta chains below, sequenced in a study of beta chain features in type 1 diabetes. What was sequenced were expressed TCRB transcripts, since all of the isolated RNA had been reverse transcribed. Libraries were prepared by immunoSEQ multiplex PCR; TCRdb keeps only in-frame clonotypes and omits some of them. The sample contains 970,000 or so clones, roughly a sixth of which appear only once. Sequenced: naive CD4+ T cells from blood. These receptors all stem from a woman between 18 and 29 years old in good health.

V is TRBV11-2 and J is TRBJ1-2; D is unresolved. V was trimmed by 5 bases and J by 7 bases, leaving 11 bases between them. Germline values: CDR1 SGHAT, CDR2 FQNNGV. This CDR3 spans 12 amino acids. CDR3 residues: CASSPGVFGYTF. Here the CDR3 DNA reads TGTGCCAGCAGCCCGGGTGTTTTTGGCTACACCTTC.

This chain connects TRBV5-4 to TRBJ2-2; the D is unclear. Germline CDR1 is SGHNT and CDR2 is YYREEE (reference sequence). V gave up 4 bases and J gave up 4 bases, with 17 bases separating them. The CDR3 spans 16 residues. The CDR3 spells CASSQPGPPGTGELFF. In nucleotides, the CDR3 is TGTGCCAGCAGCCAACCGGGTCCCCCGGGCACCGGGGAGCTGTTTTTT.

Remarks on this clone: Within the sample, other DNA sequences also encode this same CDR3. The CDR3 nucleotides are TGTGCCAGCAGCCAATCGCACAACCAGCCCCAGCATTTT. Amino acids: CASSQSHNQPQHF. This rearrangement joins TRBV16 to TRBJ1-5; D not resolved. Germline-derived CDR1 and CDR2 are KGHSY and FQNENV. The CDR3 consists of 13 residues. V was shortened by 0 bases and J by 7 bases, with 7 bases between the two germline ends.

The rearrangement uses TRBV10-3 and TRBJ2-3, with 10 bases that match TRBD1. V trimming: 1 base; J trimming: 1 base; junction bases outside the gene matches: 2. Germline values: CDR1 ENHRY, CDR2 SYGVKD. The CDR3 spans 16 residues. CDR3: CAISEYGTGGTDTQYF. The CDR3 nucleotides read TGTGCCATCAGTGAGTACGGGACAGGGGGCACAGATACGCAGTATTTT.

V usage is TRBV7-9 and J usage is TRBJ2-7; D possibly corresponds to TRBD2 (7 bases). With 7 bases removed from V and 0 bases from J, the gap between germline ends came to 13 bases. The CDR3 contains 14 residues. CDR1 and CDR2 from the germline V gene are SEHNR and FQNEAQ (reference sequence). CDR3 nucleotide sequence: TGTGCCAGCACAAGGGGGGGTTTCTCCTACGAGCAGTACTTC. Its protein product is CASTRGGFSYEQYF.

This clone has just a few counts. CDR3 coding DNA: TGTGCCAGCAGCTTAATAGCGGGAGTGAGGGATGAGCAGTTCTTC. Translated: CASSLIAGVRDEQFF. The V call is TRBV7-9, the J call TRBJ2-1; 9 bases are a match to TRBD2. The germline V gene encodes CDR1 SEHNR and CDR2 FQNEAQ (reference sequence). With 2 bases clipped from V and 8 bases from J, the junction kept 7 bases outside the gene matches. This CDR3 has 15 amino acids.

V is TRBV28 and J is TRBJ2-7; 11 positions agree with TRBD1. The J segment lost 2 bases and the V segment lost 5 bases, leaving 5 bases of the junction unmatched. The CDR3 length is 15 residues. Germline CDR1 and CDR2: MDHEN and SYDVKM. The CDR3 loop reads CASSPGTGGTYEQYF. Here the CDR3 DNA reads TGTGCCAGCAGTCCTGGGACAGGGGGAACCTACGAGCAGTACTTC.

The chain recombines TRBV28 with TRBJ1-2; no reliable D call. From germline, CDR1 is MDHEN and CDR2 SYDVKM. Trimming shortened V by 3 bases and J by 5 bases, and 13 bases separated the two germline ends. The CDR3 extends over 14 amino acids. Here the CDR3 reads CASSLSGRKYGYTF. CDR3 nucleotides: TGTGCCAGCAGTTTGTCTGGCAGAAAGTATGGCTACACCTTC.

This clone was observed a few times. The chain's CDR3 is CASKTSMDTEAFF. Here the CDR3 DNA reads TGCGCCAGCAAGACGAGTATGGACACTGAAGCTTTCTTT. The chain combines TRBV4-1 with TRBJ1-1; D remains ambiguous. This CDR3 is 13 amino acids long. Trimming took 7 bases from V and 3 from J, leaving 12 bases between them. CDR1 is MGHRA, CDR2 YSYEKL, per germline.

This clone was seen a few times. The chain uses TRBV29-1 and TRBJ1-2; the D gene is possibly TRBD1 (6 bases). The V and J ends lost 1 base and 3 bases respectively, with 21 bases between them. CDR3 length equals 17 residues. The germline CDR1 and CDR2 sequences are SQVTM and ANQGSEA. This chain's CDR3 is CSVEAGTPIPSDYGYTF. The CDR3 DNA is TGCAGCGTTGAAGCCGGGACACCTATTCCTTCGGACTATGGCTACACCTTC.

This clone turned up a few times. V gene TRBV9 combines with J gene TRBJ2-1; D remains ambiguous. In germline, CDR1 is SGDLS, CDR2 YYNGEE. CDR3 size: 15 residues. The V and J ends lost 4 bases and 0 bases respectively, with 11 bases between them. The CDR3 region is CASSPQPVSYNEQFF. CDR3 coding DNA: TGTGCCAGCAGCCCCCAGCCCGTCTCCTACAATGAGCAGTTCTTC.

This clone has only a few counts. The gene calls are TRBV5-6 and TRBJ2-7, with D possibly being TRBD1 (5 bases). CDR3 length equals 15 residues. The germline V gene has CDR1 SGHDT and CDR2 YYEEEE. V shed 6 bases and J shed 4 bases, with 20 bases lying between them. The CDR3 sequence: CASNRVQGVWYEQYF. The CDR3 bases are TGTGCCAGCAACCGAGTTCAGGGTGTCTGGTACGAGCAGTACTTC.

This clone was detected only a few times. V and J are TRBV6-6 and TRBJ2-7; 12 positions agree with TRBD2. This CDR3 is 14 amino acids long. In germline, CDR1 is MNHNY, CDR2 SVGAGI (reference sequence). V lost 2 bases and J lost 6; bases outside the gene matches: 2. The DNA of the CDR3 is TGTGCCAGCAGTTACAGACTAGCGGGAGCCGAGCAGTACTTC. Translating gives CASSYRLAGAEQYF.

This clone was seen a handful of times. This chain uses TRBV28 with TRBJ1-5; 7 bases are a match to TRBD1. J lost 4 bases, V lost 4 bases, and 10 bases had no gene match. Germline V gene data show CDR1 as MDHEN and CDR2 as SYDVKM. The CDR3 contains 16 residues. The CDR3: CASSSPTGISNQPQHF. CDR3 coding DNA: TGTGCCAGCAGTTCCCCGACAGGGATCTCGAATCAGCCCCAGCATTTT.

This chain uses TRBV29-1 with TRBJ1-2; TRBD1 might be the D (6 bases). This CDR3 is 12 amino acids long. Germline V lookup: CDR1 SQVTM, CDR2 ANQGSEA. V lost 4 bases and J lost 5, with 11 bases in between. The CDR3 protein is CSVAQGPYGYTF. Written as DNA, the CDR3 is TGCAGCGTTGCTCAGGGGCCTTATGGCTACACCTTC. Based on the CDR3 plus reference TRBV29-1 and TRBJ1-2, the full variable domain is SAVISQKPSRDICQRGTSLTIQCQVDSQVTMMFWYRQQPGQSLTLIATANQGSEATYESGFVIDKFPISRPNLTFSTLTVSNMSPEDSSIYLCSVAQGPYGYTFGSGTRLTVV.

V usage is TRBV7-2 and J usage is TRBJ1-1, with D unresolved. CDR3 length equals 17 residues. V was pared by 1 base and J by 1 base, with 16 bases between. Germline V gene sequence: CDR1 SGHTA, CDR2 FQGNSA. The CDR3 reads CASSLEGYGLGNTEAFF. The CDR3 DNA follows: TGTGCCAGCAGCTTAGAAGGCTACGGACTGGGGAACACTGAAGCTTTCTTT.

This sequence joins TRBV10-3 and TRBJ2-1, with TRBD2 matching over 14 bases. Trimming removed 11 bases from V and 6 bases from J; junction bases left unmatched: 21. The CDR3 covers 19 residues. Germline values: CDR1 ENHRY, CDR2 SYGVKD. The CDR3 DNA sequence: TGTGCCGCTTACAGGGATCCCCGACTAGCGGGAGGGCCTATCAATGAGCAGTTCTTC. This gives the protein CAAYRDPRLAGGPINEQFF.

To note about this clone: One end of the junction fails to match germline, which may point to a read error. The chain has TRBV5-8 and TRBJ2-2; 15 bases align to TRBD2. The CDR3 loop spans 16 amino acids. The germline V gene has CDR1 SGHTS and CDR2 YDEGEE. This chain's CDR3 is CASNLRTSGRAGELFF. The DNA of the CDR3 is TGCGCCAGCAACCTAAGGACTAGCGGGAGGGCCGGGGAGCTGTTTTTT.

This clone was observed a few times. The chain has TRBV2 and TRBJ2-3, with D unclear. The CDR3 loop spans 13 amino acids. Germline lookup yields CDR1 SNHLY and CDR2 FYNNEI. Trimming pared 6 bases from V and 2 bases from J, leaving 9 bases between. In DNA form, the CDR3 reads TGTGCCAGCAGAGGCGGAAACACAGATACGCAGTATTTT. It codes for CASRGGNTDTQYF.

This clone turned up a few times. The CDR3 here is CASSKAPSVDSLTGELFF. In DNA form, the CDR3 reads TGTGCCAGCAGCAAAGCCCCCTCCGTAGATAGCCTCACCGGGGAGCTGTTTTTT. The rearrangement joins TRBV21-1 to TRBJ2-2; TRBD2 is taken as the D call from the table, unchecked against the DNA. TRBV21-1 has pseudogene status. The CDR3 is made up of 18 amino acids.

This clone has more than one count but fewer than ten. The V gene is TRBV6-7, the J gene TRBJ1-4, with 7 nucleotides matching TRBD1. TRBV6-7 falls under the ORF class, with uncertain function. The CDR3 is 16 amino acids. V lost 7 bases, J lost 3 bases, and 11 bases stayed unmatched. The CDR3 DNA reads TGTGCCAGCATCTTCGACAGGGATCTAGCTAATGAAAAACTGTTTTTT. This encodes CASIFDRDLANEKLFF.

This clone occurred a few times. Other nucleotide sequences in the sample specify the same CDR3. V usage is TRBV5-1 and J usage is TRBJ2-5, with no clear D. The CDR3 has 12 residues. The V and J ends lost 1 base and 2 bases respectively, with 3 bases between them. Germline lookup yields CDR1 SGHRS and CDR2 YFSETQ. The CDR3, as DNA: TGCGCCAGCAGCTTGACGCAAGAGACCCAGTACTTC. This encodes CASSLTQETQYF. Together with reference TRBV5-1 and TRBJ2-5, the CDR3 gives the full variable domain: KAGVTQTPRYLIKTRGQQVTLSCSPISGHRSVSWYQQTPGQGLQFLFEYFSETQRNKGNFPGRFSGRQFSNSRSEMNVSTLELGDSALYLCASSLTQETQYFGPGTRLLVL.

J is TRBJ2-2 and V is TRBV19, with 7 bases aligning to TRBD1. With V trimmed by 6 bases and J by 7 bases, 8 bases remained unmatched. This CDR3 region has 14 residues. Looked up from germline, CDR1 is LNHDA and CDR2 is SQIVND (reference sequence). CDR3 protein: CASSHRGKGGELFF. For the CDR3, the DNA is TGTGCCAGTAGCCACAGGGGCAAAGGCGGGGAGCTGTTTTTT.

The rearrangement links TRBV15 to TRBJ1-1, with D perhaps TRBD1 (5 bases). V was clipped by 1 base and J by 3 bases, with 9 bases between them. The germline gives CDR1 LNHNV, CDR2 YYDKDF (reference sequence). The CDR3 is 14 residues long. In DNA form, the CDR3 reads TGTGCCACCAGCAGAGGTGGGGGATACACTGAAGCTTTCTTT. Protein product: CATSRGGGYTEAFF.

The sample holds a few counts of this clone. Other nucleotide sequences from this sample produce the same CDR3. This chain links TRBV18 with TRBJ2-1, with D possibly TRBD2 on 6 matching bases. V shed 2 bases and J shed 5 bases, with 10 bases lying between them. Germline CDR1 and CDR2: KGHSH and LQKENI. This CDR3 spans 14 amino acids. The CDR3 is CASSPRPGDNEQFF. The CDR3 nucleotides read TGTGCCAGCTCACCAAGGCCGGGAGACAATGAGCAGTTCTTC.

This chain links TRBV9 with TRBJ1-1; D call uncertain. V lost 4 bases, J lost 11 bases, and 21 bases lay in between. Germline V gene data show CDR1 as SGDLS and CDR2 as YYNGEE. CDR3 length: 14 amino acids. CDR3 coding DNA: TGTGCCAGCAGCCCCTTGGCTCAAGGTACCCGCGCTTTCTTT. Its protein is CASSPLAQGTRAFF.